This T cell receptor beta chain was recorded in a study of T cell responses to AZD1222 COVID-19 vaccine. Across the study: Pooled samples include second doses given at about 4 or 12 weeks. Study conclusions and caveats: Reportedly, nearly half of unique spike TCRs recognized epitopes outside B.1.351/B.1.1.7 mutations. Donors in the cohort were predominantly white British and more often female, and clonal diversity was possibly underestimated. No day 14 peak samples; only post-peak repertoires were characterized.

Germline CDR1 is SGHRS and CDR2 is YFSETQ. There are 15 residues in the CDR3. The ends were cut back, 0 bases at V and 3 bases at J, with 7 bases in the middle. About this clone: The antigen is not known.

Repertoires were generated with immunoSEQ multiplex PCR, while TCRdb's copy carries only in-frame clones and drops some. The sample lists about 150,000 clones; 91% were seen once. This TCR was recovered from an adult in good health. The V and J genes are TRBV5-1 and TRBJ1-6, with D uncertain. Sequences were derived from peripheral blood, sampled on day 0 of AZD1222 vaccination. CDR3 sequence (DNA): TGCGCCAGCAGCTTGGACAGCCACTATAATTCACCCCTCCACTTT. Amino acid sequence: CASSLDSHYNSPLHF.